The following is a T cell receptor beta chain sequence with its context. Its antigen is undetermined. V was shortened by 6 bases and J by 8 bases, with 16 bases between the two germline ends. The CDR3 consists of 13 residues. Germline V gives CDR1 MNHEY, CDR2 SMNVEV (reference sequence). The sample is drawn from a study of T cell repertoires in cytomegalovirus infection. Study overall: Alongside well-studied HLA-B-restricted CMV epitopes, recently identified HLA-C-restricted CMV epitopes were also used. An indication of both CMV infection and matching HLA type came from public TCR beta signatures. Study results and limitations: Using cumulative public TCR beta family frequency, the authors identified those who carried CMV together with the relevant HLA. HLA-C-restricted CMV clonotypes gave the most frequent clonotype in two of eight donors.

In TCRdb, the reads were re-called with MiXCR into one record per CDR3 protein. The sample records roughly 69,000 distinct CDR3 sequences, 20% being singletons. The receptor was derived from a human donor in good health (CMV status not recorded). Some clones in this sample may be carry-over from other donors' samples. The specimen was CD8+ T cells from cultured PBMCs, collected from culture after CMV antigen stimulation. The chain has TRBV27 and TRBJ1-2, with D possibly TRBD1 on 5 matching bases. For the CDR3, the DNA is TGTGCCAGCAGACCAGAACGGGGCTACGGCTACACCTTC. As protein: CASRPERGYGYTF.